Detailed here is one T cell receptor (beta chain). TCRdb ran MiXCR on the 5' RACE reads and lists one entry per CDR3 protein. Of hundreds of thousands of distinct CDR3 sequences in the sample, roughly 21% were seen once. The data belong to a study of T-cell memory formation after mild COVID-19. Study at large: TCR clusters mostly belonged to single donors.

Trimming removed 6 bases at V and 12 bases at J, with 18 bases between. CDR1 is MNHEY and CDR2 is SVGEGT in the germline V gene. The CDR3 has 12 residues. This receptor was identified in an adult woman who had mild COVID-19 (a few samples of this study predate the infection). Cell type and time point are not known. This chain joins TRBV6-2 or TRBV6-3 and TRBJ2-7; D may match TRBD1 or TRBD2 (5 bases each). The sequenced sample consisted of PBMCs or a T cell subset sorted from them (not recorded which). CDR3 region: CASRRLPGPPYF. CDR3 in DNA: TGTGCCAGCAGACGACTCCCGGGACCGCCGTACTTC.